Given below is one T cell receptor (beta chain) in context. This sample is drawn from a study of human CD8 memory T cell subsets. The CDR3 is 15 residues long. Looked up from germline, CDR1 is SGHTA and CDR2 is FQGNSA. Generation of TCR beta libraries used UMI-labeled 5' RACE. TCRdb reprocessed the 5' RACE reads and reports one entry per CDR3 protein, with no DNA. Recorded for this sample: 15,000 to 20,000 distinct CDR3 sequences. Sequencing was performed on CD8+ stem-like memory T cells (TSCM and TCM) sorted from PBMCs. Subset of the sample: stem-like memory CD8 T cells (TSTEM), CCR7+ PD-1- TIGIT-. The receptor's source is a human donor in good health. The gene calls are TRBV7-2 and TRBJ2-5; TCRdb calls TRBD2, which cannot be checked without DNA. This CDR3 reads CASSRTPAIEETQYF.